This T cell receptor beta chain was identified during a study of T-cell reconstitution after alpha-beta-depleted transplantation in children. The TCRbeta library was prepared with unique molecular identifiers. TCRdb called the PCR reads again in MiXCR, with one record for every CDR3 protein. The table includes some 200,000 distinct CDR3 sequences, roughly 11% detected once. This CDR3 is built from 18 residues. V was pared by 1 base and J by 5 bases, with 16 bases of the junction left unmatched. CDR1 is ENHRY, CDR2 SYGVKD, per germline. The starting material was PBMCs, obtained before TCRalphabeta/CD19-depleted stem cell transplant. This clonotype was sampled from a child younger than two with acute myeloid leukemia, due to receive a stem cell transplant. J is TRBJ2-7 and V is TRBV10-3; 8 nucleotides align to TRBD2. In DNA, the CDR3 is TGTGCCATCAGTGAGTTCCCTCCGGGACTAGGGGCTAGGAACGAGCAGTACTTC. This gives the protein CAISEFPPGLGARNEQYF.